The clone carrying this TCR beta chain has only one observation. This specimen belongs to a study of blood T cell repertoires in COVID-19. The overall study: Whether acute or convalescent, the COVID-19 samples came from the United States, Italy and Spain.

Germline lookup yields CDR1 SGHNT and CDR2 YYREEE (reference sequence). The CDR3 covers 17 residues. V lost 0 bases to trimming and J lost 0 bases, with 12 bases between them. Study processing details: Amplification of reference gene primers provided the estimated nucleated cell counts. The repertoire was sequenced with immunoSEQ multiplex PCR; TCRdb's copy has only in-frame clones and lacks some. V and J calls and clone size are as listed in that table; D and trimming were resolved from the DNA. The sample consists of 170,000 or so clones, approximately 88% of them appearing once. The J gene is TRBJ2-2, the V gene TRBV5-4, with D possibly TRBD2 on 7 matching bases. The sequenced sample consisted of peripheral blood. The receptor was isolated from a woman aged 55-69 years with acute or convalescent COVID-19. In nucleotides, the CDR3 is TGTGCCAGCAGCTTGGCCTCCGGGGGGCCGAACACCGGGGAGCTGTTTTTT. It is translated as CASSLASGGPNTGELFF. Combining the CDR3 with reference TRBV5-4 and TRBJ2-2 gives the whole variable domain ETGVTQSPTHLIKTRGQQVTLRCSSQSGHNTVSWYQQALGQGPQFIFQYYREEENGRGNFPPRFSGLQFPNYSSELNVNALELDDSALYLCASSLASGGPNTGELFFGEGSRLTVL.